The 26 T cell receptor beta chains reported below all come from one sample, sequenced in a study of T cell repertoires in cytomegalovirus infection. No antigen is known for these receptors. TCRdb called the reads again in MiXCR, with one record for every CDR3 protein. The table includes roughly 110,000 distinct CDR3 sequences, around 30% detected once. Sample: CD8+ T cells from cultured PBMCs, taken from culture after CMV antigen stimulation. These receptors were obtained from a human donor in good health (CMV status not recorded). Some clones in this sample may be carry-over from other donors' samples.

The gene calls are TRBV5-4 and TRBJ2-1; tentative D call: TRBD2 (5 bases). Germline V gene lookup returns CDR1 SGHNT and CDR2 YYREEE (reference sequence). The CDR3 is 15 amino acids. V was pared by 0 bases and J by 4 bases, with 11 bases between. As DNA, the CDR3 is TGTGCCAGCAGCTTGGTCGAACTAGAATACAATGAGCAGTTCTTC. This translates into CASSLVELEYNEQFF.

This clonotype was counted many times. The rearrangement links TRBV6-1 to TRBJ1-1, with a tentative D call TRBD1 (5 bases). The CDR3 is 14 residues long. Germline lookup yields CDR1 MNHNS and CDR2 SASEGT. V was cut by 5 bases and J by 1 base, with 11 bases left in between. DNA for the CDR3: TGTGCCAGCAGTAAACAGGTTGAGAACACTGAAGCTTTCTTT. Protein product: CASSKQVENTEAFF.

J is TRBJ2-3 and V is TRBV19, with D perhaps TRBD2 (5 bases). Per the germline V gene, CDR1 is LNHDA and CDR2 is SQIVND (reference sequence). There are 13 residues in the CDR3. V was cut by 3 bases and J by 5 bases, with 9 bases left in between. CDR3 amino acids: CASSMIEGDTQYF. As DNA, the CDR3 is TGTGCCAGTAGTATGATAGAGGGAGATACGCAGTATTTT.

The chain is built from TRBV27 and TRBJ2-7; 8 bases fit TRBD2. Germline V gives CDR1 MNHEY, CDR2 SMNVEV (reference sequence). Germline trimming cut 5 bases from V and 5 bases from J; bases unmatched to any gene: 14. This CDR3 comprises 16 residues. The CDR3 is CASSPLTVGGVDEQYF. The DNA of the CDR3 is TGTGCCAGCAGTCCGCTTACAGTCGGGGGGGTCGACGAGCAGTACTTC.

This clonotype turned up a few times. The J gene is TRBJ2-2, the V gene TRBV6-6, with D perhaps TRBD1 (5 bases). This CDR3 spans 14 amino acids. Germline CDR1 MNHNY, CDR2 SVGAGI (reference sequence). Between the trimmed V and J ends, which lost 0 bases and 7 bases, there was a span of 9 bases. The CDR3 DNA sequence: TGTGCCAGCAGTTACTCGAATCAGGGCGGGGAGCTGTTTTTT. Its protein product is CASSYSNQGGELFF.

This chain connects TRBV6-1 to TRBJ1-3; 7 positions match TRBD1. Germline V lookup: CDR1 MNHNS, CDR2 SASEGT. V dropped 2 bases and J dropped 7; count of bases not matched to a gene: 8. The CDR3 length is 15 residues. The CDR3 region is CASSEMAGGINTIYF. The CDR3 DNA sequence: TGTGCCAGCAGTGAAATGGCAGGGGGGATCAACACCATATATTTT.

This clonotype was counted a few times. The chain is built from TRBV10-3 and TRBJ2-1; D remains unclear. V shed 6 bases and J shed 8 bases, with 20 bases lying between them. From germline, CDR1 is ENHRY and CDR2 SYGVKD. The CDR3 runs 15 residues. This chain's CDR3 is CAISHVVKGMDEQFF. The CDR3 DNA reads as TGTGCCATCAGCCACGTCGTTAAGGGTATGGATGAGCAGTTCTTC.

This clonotype has just a few counts. The V and J genes are TRBV5-1 and TRBJ2-5; 8 bases map to TRBD1. The J segment lost 5 bases and the V segment lost 5 bases, leaving 11 bases of the junction unmatched. This CDR3 contains 15 residues. Germline V lookup: CDR1 SGHRS, CDR2 YFSETQ. The CDR3 DNA reads as TGCGCCAGCAGGACAGGGGAAGGATCTATGGAGACCCAGTACTTC. This sequence encodes CASRTGEGSMETQYF.

This clonotype was seen a handful of times. The rearrangement uses TRBV4-1 and TRBJ2-5, with D hard to call. Trimming shortened V by 4 bases and J by 3 bases, and 9 bases separated the two germline ends. Germline values: CDR1 MGHRA, CDR2 YSYEKL. CDR3 length: 13 residues. The CDR3, as DNA: TGCGCCAGCAGCCTTAGACACAAAGAGACCCAGTACTTC. It yields the protein CASSLRHKETQYF.

The chain carries TRBV3-1 and TRBJ2-1; 9 positions agree with TRBD2. V shed 0 bases and J 4 bases; nucleotides not matched to a gene: 4. The germline CDR1 and CDR2 sequences are LGHDT and YNNKEL (reference sequence). CDR3 size: 16 residues. Written as DNA, the CDR3 is TGTGCCAGCAGCCAAGATAGCGGGGGTTGGTACAATGAGCAGTTCTTC. Translating it yields CASSQDSGGWYNEQFF.

This clonotype was observed a handful of times. V usage is TRBV7-9 and J usage is TRBJ2-1; D unclear. CDR3 size: 14 residues. The V gene's germline CDR1 is SEHNR and CDR2 FQNEAQ (reference sequence). Between the trimmed V and J ends, which lost 2 bases and 7 bases, there was a span of 12 bases. The CDR3 DNA follows: TGTGCCAGCAGCTTACTTTCAGGTAGTAATGAGCAGTTCTTC. This translates into CASSLLSGSNEQFF.

The rearrangement links TRBV9 to TRBJ2-1; 8 bases match TRBD1. The germline V gene has CDR1 SGDLS and CDR2 YYNGEE. CDR3 length: 15 residues. Losses at the gene ends were 4 bases for V and 1 base for J; bases not matched to a gene: 4. DNA of the CDR3: TGTGCCAGCAGCTACCGGGACAGGTCCTACAATGAGCAGTTCTTC. This codes for CASSYRDRSYNEQFF.

The chain uses TRBV6-1 and TRBJ2-7; 13 nucleotides align to TRBD2. V was pared by 6 bases and J by 5 bases, with 10 bases of the junction left unmatched. The CDR3 is made up of 16 amino acids. The germline V gene has CDR1 MNHNS and CDR2 SASEGT. The DNA of the CDR3 is TGTGCCAGCAGACCAAGAGGGACTAGCGGGGCCCACGAGCAGTACTTC. It translates to CASRPRGTSGAHEQYF.

This rearrangement joins TRBV4-1 to TRBJ1-4; D is uncertain. CDR1 is MGHRA and CDR2 is YSYEKL in the germline V gene. Trimming stripped 1 base from V and 0 bases from J, with 15 bases between. CDR3 size: 18 residues. In DNA form, the CDR3 reads TGCGCCAGCAGCCAAGTTATGGGAGACATTTCAACTAATGAAAAACTGTTTTTT. This translates into CASSQVMGDISTNEKLFF.

This clonotype has a handful of counts. The chain uses TRBV6-6 and TRBJ1-4, with D hard to call. The CDR3 sequence is 13 residues long. The V gene's germline CDR1 is MNHNY and CDR2 SVGAGI (reference sequence). Deletions cut 5 bases from V and 4 bases from J, with 8 bases between. CDR3 residues: CASSPRVNEKLFF. In DNA form, the CDR3 reads TGTGCCAGCAGTCCCCGGGTTAATGAAAAACTGTTTTTT.

This clonotype was recorded only once. At one of its ends the junction is not consistent with the germline gene, which may arise from a read error. The V gene is TRBV5-6, the J gene TRBJ2-3, with D unclear. This CDR3 has 16 amino acids. In germline, CDR1 is SGHDT, CDR2 YYEEEE. Here the CDR3 reads CVSSLAVGIGTDTQYF. As DNA, the CDR3 is TGTGTCAGCAGCTTGGCTGTGGGCATAGGCACAGATACGCAGTATTTT.

The V gene is TRBV7-8, the J gene TRBJ2-2, with 8 bases fitting TRBD1. The CDR3 spans 17 residues. The germline CDR1 and CDR2 sequences are SGHVS and FQNEAQ. With 2 bases clipped from V and 1 base from J, the junction kept 6 bases outside the gene matches. CDR3 loop: CASSLLGGTGNTGELFF. In nucleotides, the CDR3 is TGTGCCAGCAGCTTATTAGGGGGGACAGGGAACACCGGGGAGCTGTTTTTT. The variable domain in full, completed from reference TRBV7-8 and TRBJ2-2, reads GAGVSQSPRYKVAKRGQDVALRCDPISGHVSLFWYQQALGQGPEFLTYFQNEAQLDKSGLPSDRFFAERPEGSVSTLKIQRTQQEDSAVYLCASSLLGGTGNTGELFFGEGSRLTVL.

This clonotype was counted only a few times. The chain couples TRBV7-2 to TRBJ2-7, with a possible D match to TRBD1 (5 bases). CDR1 and CDR2 (germline): SGHTA, FQGNSA. This CDR3 comprises 15 residues. V was shortened by 4 bases and J by 0 bases, with 13 bases between the two germline ends. The CDR3 spells CASSYFVDSSYEQYF. In nucleotides, the CDR3 is TGTGCCAGCAGCTACTTCGTCGACAGCTCCTACGAGCAGTACTTC. The full variable domain, completed using reference TRBV7-2 and TRBJ2-7, is GAGVSQSPSNKVTEKGKDVELRCDPISGHTALYWYRQSLGQGLEFLIYFQGNSAPDKSGLPSDRFSAERTGGSVSTLTIQRTQQEDSAVYLCASSYFVDSSYEQYFGPGTRLTVT.

V and J are TRBV6-5 and TRBJ1-5; maybe TRBD1 (5 bases). The V and J ends lost 6 bases and 3 bases respectively, with 9 bases between them. The CDR3 sequence is 13 residues long. Germline CDR1 reads MNHEY; CDR2 reads SVGAGI. The CDR3 spells CASRLQVNQPQHF. The DNA of the CDR3 is TGTGCCAGCAGGCTACAGGTCAATCAGCCCCAGCATTTT.

The gene calls are TRBV29-1 and TRBJ1-5; possible D gene TRBD1, 6 bases. This CDR3 has 14 residues. The ends were cut back, 4 bases at V and 3 bases at J, with 13 bases in the middle. Germline assignment: CDR1 SQVTM and CDR2 ANQGSEA. The CDR3 region is CSVALGDTNQPQHF. The DNA for the CDR3 is TGCAGCGTTGCTTTGGGGGACACCAATCAGCCCCAGCATTTT. Full variable domain (remainder filled in from reference TRBV29-1 and TRBJ1-5): SAVISQKPSRDICQRGTSLTIQCQVDSQVTMMFWYRQQPGQSLTLIATANQGSEATYESGFVIDKFPISRPNLTFSTLTVSNMSPEDSSIYLCSVALGDTNQPQHFGDGTRLSIL.

Turning to this clonotype: A read error may be the cause here, since a much bigger clone is one base away. This chain connects TRBV6-1 to TRBJ2-1; D might be TRBD1 or TRBD2, each matching 6 bases. Germline V gene data show CDR1 as MNHNS and CDR2 as SASEGT. The CDR3 loop spans 16 amino acids. Between the trimmed V and J ends, which lost 3 bases and 16 bases, there was a span of 28 bases. The CDR3 DNA reads as TGTGCCAGCAGTGATTATCGGGGAAACAGGGAGGCCCGGCATTTCTTC. Translated: CASSDYRGNREARHFF.

This clonotype was counted many times. The chain combines TRBV7-6 with TRBJ2-1, with TRBD1 identical over 8 bases. The V segment lost 5 bases and the J segment 9 bases; nucleotides outside the gene matches: 12. Germline V lookup: CDR1 SGHVS, CDR2 FNYEAQ. The CDR3 contains 15 residues. DNA of the CDR3: TGTGCCAGCAGCGGCCGACAGGGGATGTCTCGTGAGCAGTTCTTC. The encoded protein is CASSGRQGMSREQFF.

The chain uses TRBV12-3 or TRBV12-4 and TRBJ2-1, with 8 positions matching TRBD1. The CDR3 consists of 12 residues. The V gene end was trimmed by 0 bases and the J gene end by 14 bases; junction bases not matched to a gene: 3. CDR3 residues: CASSLAQGVKFF. In nucleotides, the CDR3 is TGTGCCAGCAGTTTAGCACAGGGGGTGAAGTTCTTC.

Only a few counts were recorded for this clonotype. DNA of the CDR3: TGCGCCAGCAGTCATATTAGAGCTAGCGGGGCCTCAATTTCAGGGGCCAACGTCCTGACTTTC. Its protein is CASSHIRASGASISGANVLTF. V usage is TRBV23-1 and J usage is TRBJ2-6, with 9 bases fitting TRBD2. TRBV23-1 belongs to the ORF category, with a function that is uncertain. This CDR3 has 21 residues. With 3 bases clipped from V and 4 bases from J, the junction kept 19 bases outside the gene matches.

This chain joins TRBV12-3 or TRBV12-4 and TRBJ1-2, with 7 bases aligning to TRBD1. Unmatched junction bases numbered 12, after V lost 4 bases and J lost 7 bases. The CDR3 loop spans 15 amino acids. CDR3 amino acids: CASSSNLGQGVGYTF. The CDR3 DNA reads TGTGCCAGCAGTTCCAATTTGGGGCAGGGGGTTGGCTACACCTTC.

The rearrangement joins TRBV27 to TRBJ2-5; TRBD2 agrees at 14 bases. V was clipped by 0 bases and J by 5 bases; unmatched bases: 2. Germline V CDR1 and CDR2: MNHEY, SMNVEV (reference sequence). The CDR3 runs 16 residues. CDR3 nucleotide sequence: TGTGCCAGCAGTTTATCCGGGACTAGCGGGGGTGAGACCCAGTACTTC. Residues: CASSLSGTSGGETQYF.